A single T cell receptor beta chain is shown here with its context. This clonotype was seen more than once but under ten times. Its cognate antigen has yet to be identified. Within one base of it there is no much larger clone, and no base qualities were kept. Trimming costs V 4 bases and J 4 bases, and their ends lie 10 bases apart. CDR1 DFQATT and CDR2 SNEGSKA are derived from the germline V gene (reference sequence). The CDR3 numbers 12 residues from cysteine through phenylalanine. Only CDR3 DNA remains: 36 bases, in frame from the first base. The library was made by 5' RACE. The sequencer was an Illumina HiSeq 2500. A second PCR of about 6 to 11 cycles was run with a J-beta primer mix and a sample-barcoded 5' primer. Each TCR beta cDNA molecule received a unique molecular identifier from a template-switch 5' adaptor carrying 12 random nucleotides. Each sample yielded at least 2.5 million CDR3-containing paired-end reads. The Mint cDNA synthesis kit, primed by a TRBC-specific oligonucleotide, was used to synthesize first-strand cDNA from all RNA. All cDNA was treated with uracil-DNA glycosylase and then went through a first 18-cycle PCR with the universal primers M1SS and BC2_uni_R. The study's own analysis went as follows. Normalization of each sample was performed by random selection of 1 million high-quality reads, each carrying a distinct molecular identifier. Instead of being binned into consensus sequences, reads that shared molecular identifiers were thrown out. CDR3 identification, clonotype clustering and error correction used MiTCR with a Q25 quality threshold and the strictest error-elimination algorithm. A nonparametric unseen species model using Euler transformation provided a lower-bound estimate of total TCR beta diversity. The public reads were quality trimmed at Q25 with fastp and then assembled into clones with MiXCR by TCRdb, keeping productive beta chains. When rows share a CDR3 protein, they turn into one entry using the most common DNA and genes. The V and J calls, along with clone size, are taken from TCRdb and not from the paper's own processing. The table for this sample lists around 1,500,000 distinct CDR3 sequences; approximately 40% of them were counted only once. The ten top clones hold roughly 8.2% of the sample.

The roughly 39 donors, aged roughly 6 to 90 years, were systemically healthy Caucasian individuals from Russia. Each donor gave approximately 10 milliliters of peripheral blood, collected into EDTA-treated Vacutainer tubes. Ficoll-Paque density-gradient centrifugation was used to isolate PBMCs, with at least 6.5 million obtained per sample. Trizol reagent was used to extract total RNA from the PBMCs, yielding at least 5 micrograms per sample. Naive CD45RAhigh/CD27high T cell percentages were measured by flow cytometry on a PBMC aliquot from every donor. The data were obtained in a study of blood T cells in healthy people across ages (dated by TCRdb to the mid-2010s). At the level of the whole study: In model experiments, template switching captured about one uniquely barcoded TCR beta cDNA molecule for every two T cells. The study measured age-related changes in TCR beta repertoire diversity using deep sequencing normalized with unique cDNA molecular identifiers. Donors were grouped into four age groups: young (average 16 years), middle-aged (around 39), aged (over 55) and long-lived (approximately 78). To avoid experimental bias, donors of different ages were spread randomly across the sequencing lanes. Using the same blood draw, the study looked at two additional independent replicas of 1 million unique cDNA reads for two donors, one aged 18 to 29 and the other aged 80 or older. General findings and caveats noted by the study authors: The long-lived group showed more naive CD4+ T cells, fewer expanded clones and increased TCR diversity than the aged group, suggesting age selection. Bulk unsorted PBMC profiling prevented conclusive comparison of naive and antigen-experienced compartments. Total diversity estimates from one million sequenced T cells were considered lower bounds and underestimates. Observed TCR beta diversity correlated strongly with the percentage of naive T cells measured by flow cytometry. The CMV infection status of donors was not known, potentially confounding age-related changes in expanded clonotypes. Observed TCR beta diversity per million T cells fell roughly linearly with age, and a significant reduction was already apparent by age about 38.

Sequenced material: blood. The TCR was taken from a woman between 18 and 29 years old in good health. The chain employs TRBV20-1 and TRBJ1-2; the D gene is possibly TRBD1, with 5 bases matching. Here is the DNA: TGCAGTGCTACCGGGGGGACCTATGGCTACACCTTC. The translation is CSATGGTYGYTF.